The 31 T cell receptor beta chains listed next were all sequenced from one sample in a study of OX40 agonist ivuxolimab in advanced cancers. Sequencing used immunoSEQ multiplex PCR; TCRdb keeps in-frame clones, though not all of them. The data contain 50,000 to 75,000 clones, roughly nine tenths of them seen just once; the ten biggest clones take up approximately 0.8%. Specimen: CD4+ or CD8+ T cells sorted from blood, collected in a trial of the OX40 agonist ivuxolimab. The origin of the receptors is an adult with an advanced solid tumor such as melanoma, head and neck, liver or kidney cancer.

The V and J genes are TRBV9 and TRBJ1-3; 11 bases fit TRBD1. The length of the CDR3 is 17 residues. Trimming at V came to 0 bases and at J to 1 base, leaving 3 bases not matched to a gene. Looked up from germline, CDR1 is SGDLS and CDR2 is YYNGEE. In DNA, the CDR3 is TGTGCCAGCAGCGTAGGGGGACAGGGGGTATCTGGAAACACCATATATTTT. Amino acids: CASSVGGQGVSGNTIYF.

The J gene is TRBJ1-1, the V gene TRBV30, with D perhaps matching TRBD1 (6 bases). The CDR3 runs 21 residues. The germline V gene encodes CDR1 GTSNPN and CDR2 SVGIG (reference sequence). Trimming stripped 7 bases from V and 3 bases from J, with 39 bases between. Here the CDR3 reads CASLGPSGDGKGVGVDTEAFF. CDR3 sequence (DNA): TGTGCCTCCCTTGGGCCTTCAGGAGACGGGAAGGGGGTTGGGGTGGACACTGAAGCTTTCTTT.

CDR3 protein: CAWSVTGEQYF. The CDR3 DNA sequence: TGTGCCTGGAGTGTCACCGGCGAGCAGTACTTC. This sequence joins TRBV30 and TRBJ2-7; no clear D. This CDR3 is 11 amino acids long. Trimming removed 0 bases from V and 6 bases from J, with 6 bases in between. Germline V gene lookup returns CDR1 GTSNPN and CDR2 SVGIG (reference sequence). Drawing the rest from reference TRBV30 and TRBJ2-7, the complete variable domain is SQTIHQWPATLVQPVGSPLSLECTVEGTSNPNLYWYRQAAGRGLQLLFYSVGIGQISSEVPQNLSASRPQDRQFILSSKKLLLSDSGFYLCAWSVTGEQYFGPGTRLTVT.

This chain links TRBV2 with TRBJ2-2, with 13 bases identical to TRBD2. From germline, CDR1 is SNHLY and CDR2 FYNNEI. V shed 5 bases, J shed 7 bases, and the junction held 16 bases outside the gene matches. This CDR3 region has 19 residues. CDR3 region: CASSPRPTSGRAIVGELFF. The CDR3 nucleotides are TGTGCCAGCAGTCCCCGCCCTACTAGCGGGAGGGCCATTGTCGGGGAGCTGTTTTTT.

The V and J genes are TRBV2 and TRBJ2-1; D gene uncertain. Germline V lookup: CDR1 SNHLY, CDR2 FYNNEI. The CDR3 has 14 residues. V dropped 7 bases and J dropped 4 bases, with 14 bases sitting between them. The CDR3 DNA sequence: TGTGCCAGCACCCTGGAAGGGATTTACAATGAGCAGTTCTTC. Translated, it gives CASTLEGIYNEQFF.

The rearrangement uses TRBV9 and TRBJ1-4, with 7 bases lining up with TRBD1. This CDR3 spans 17 amino acids. Trimming removed 0 bases from V and 9 bases from J; junction bases left unmatched: 14. Germline lookup yields CDR1 SGDLS and CDR2 YYNGEE. Here the CDR3 DNA reads TGTGCCAGCAGCGTAGCGGGGAGCGTAGGGGGACAGAAAAAACTGTTTTTT. Protein product: CASSVAGSVGGQKKLFF.

The chain uses TRBV6-9 and TRBJ2-7; D may be TRBD1 (5 bases). The V and J ends lost 4 bases and 1 base respectively, with 14 bases between them. This CDR3 is 15 amino acids long. The germline CDR1 and CDR2 sequences are MNHGY and SVAAGI. CDR3 residues: CASSSPGRASYEQYF. For the CDR3, the DNA is TGTGCCAGCAGTTCCCCGGGCAGGGCTTCCTACGAGCAGTACTTC.

V gene TRBV29-1 combines with J gene TRBJ1-1; D is uncertain. Germline assignment: CDR1 SQVTM and CDR2 ANQGSEA. V lost 5 bases and J lost 0, with 10 bases in between. CDR3 length equals 13 residues. As DNA, the CDR3 is TGCAGCGTTTCCCCAAACATGAACACTGAAGCTTTCTTT. This encodes CSVSPNMNTEAFF.

The chain carries TRBV2 and TRBJ2-3; D is possibly TRBD1 or TRBD2 (5 bases each). Trimming removed 0 bases at V and 4 bases at J, with 14 bases between. CDR1 SNHLY and CDR2 FYNNEI come from the germline V gene. The CDR3 sequence is 16 residues long. The CDR3 region is CASSEARASRADTQYF. DNA for the CDR3: TGTGCCAGCAGTGAAGCGCGGGCTAGCAGGGCAGATACGCAGTATTTT.

This chain links TRBV5-6 with TRBJ2-2; 7 bases are shared with TRBD1. Looked up from germline, CDR1 is SGHDT and CDR2 is YYEEEE. This CDR3 region has 17 residues. J gave up 7 bases and V 1 base, and 13 bases lay outside the gene matches. In DNA, the CDR3 is TGTGCCAGCAGCTTGTATGTGAGGGGGCGTCGGGGCGGGGAGCTGTTTTTT. Translation gives CASSLYVRGRRGGELFF.

This CDR3 reads CASYAGGAEGYTF. In DNA, the CDR3 is TGTGCCAGCTATGCAGGGGGCGCGGAGGGCTACACCTTC. The chain uses TRBV6-5 and TRBJ1-2, with 8 bases lining up with TRBD1. Trimming took 8 bases from V and 8 from J; bases not matched to a gene: 10. The V gene's germline CDR1 is MNHEY and CDR2 SVGAGI. The CDR3 totals 13 residues.

This rearrangement joins TRBV28 to TRBJ1-2, with 7 bases matching TRBD1. This CDR3 has 13 amino acids. Per germline, CDR1 MDHEN and CDR2 SYDVKM. Trimming removed 10 bases from V and 4 bases from J; junction bases left unmatched: 9. The CDR3 sequence: CATTRGQLYGYTF. DNA of the CDR3: TGTGCCACCACAAGGGGACAGCTCTATGGCTACACCTTC.

This clone was seen just once. In DNA, the CDR3 is TGTGCCAGCAGCTTAGGGGGCCCCCTCGTCTACGAGCAGTACTTC. Protein sequence: CASSLGGPLVYEQYF. This chain joins TRBV7-2 and TRBJ2-7, with D possibly being TRBD1 (5 bases). V was clipped by 1 base and J by 3 bases, with 13 bases between them. Germline lookup yields CDR1 SGHTA and CDR2 FQGNSA. There are 15 residues in the CDR3.

In this sample, this clone turned up once. J is TRBJ2-2 and V is TRBV11-3; unclear D gene. The V and J ends lost 1 base and 7 bases respectively, with 10 bases between them. This CDR3 is built from 14 residues. The germline V gene has CDR1 SGHNT and CDR2 YENEEA. The CDR3 region has the DNA TGTGCCAGCAGCTTAGGCTCCGGTGGCGGGGAGCTGTTTTTT. It translates to CASSLGSGGGELFF.

The J gene is TRBJ2-1, the V gene TRBV18; D is possibly TRBD1 (7 bases). The CDR3 loop spans 20 amino acids. Germline V gives CDR1 KGHSH, CDR2 LQKENI. V lost 3 bases, J lost 4 bases, and 28 bases lay in between. The CDR3 DNA is TGTGCCAGCTCACCGTTAAGGGTTATTGGGCGGGGACAGACATACAATGAGCAGTTCTTC. The encoded protein is CASSPLRVIGRGQTYNEQFF.

The chain employs TRBV6-1 and TRBJ2-7; D might be TRBD1 or TRBD2, each matching 5 bases. Germline loops: CDR1 MNHNS, CDR2 SASEGT. The CDR3 consists of 14 residues. Trimming left V 8 bases short and J 4 bases short, with 18 bases between. The CDR3 nucleotides are TGTGCCAGCGGGGGACGGAATTTTTTTTACGAGCAGTACTTC. It translates to CASGGRNFFYEQYF.

V gene TRBV19 combines with J gene TRBJ1-1; D gene ambiguous. Between the trimmed V and J ends, which lost 2 bases and 1 base, there was a span of 8 bases. Germline values: CDR1 LNHDA, CDR2 SQIVND (reference sequence). The length of the CDR3 is 14 residues. The CDR3 nucleotides are TGTGCCAGTAGTATATCTCGGACGAACACTGAAGCTTTCTTT. As protein: CASSISRTNTEAFF.

The genes are TRBV6-1 and TRBJ1-3; 7 bases are a match to TRBD1. V lost 3 bases and J lost 4; bases outside the gene matches: 12. The CDR3 has 17 amino acids. The germline CDR1 and CDR2 sequences are MNHNS and SASEGT. CDR3: CASSDATGTARGNTIYF. CDR3 in DNA: TGTGCCAGCAGTGATGCGACCGGGACAGCTCGGGGAAACACCATATATTTT.

The chain couples TRBV7-8 to TRBJ1-1; D is uncertain. The CDR3 has 12 residues. Trimming removed 1 base at V and 8 bases at J, with 8 bases between. The germline CDR1 and CDR2 sequences are SGHVS and FQNEAQ. The CDR3 here is CASSLVAGEAFF. CDR3 DNA: TGTGCCAGCAGCTTAGTGGCGGGAGAAGCTTTCTTT.

V is TRBV19 and J is TRBJ2-7, with TRBD2 matching over 11 bases. J gave up 3 bases and V 6 bases, and 4 bases lay outside the gene matches. The CDR3 consists of 14 residues. The germline CDR1 and CDR2 sequences are LNHDA and SQIVND (reference sequence). Here the CDR3 DNA reads TGTGCCAGTAGGGCTACTAGCGGGGGCTACGAGCAGTACTTC. Protein: CASRATSGGYEQYF. Looking up the rest from reference TRBV19 and TRBJ2-7 gives the full variable domain: DGGITQSPKYLFRKEGQNVTLSCEQNLNHDAMYWYRQDPGQGLRLIYYSQIVNDFQKGDIAEGYSVSREKKESFPLTVTSAQKNPTAFYLCASRATSGGYEQYFGPGTRLTVT.

This clone counts as medium-sized (0.01 to 0.1%). The chain joins TRBV30 to TRBJ2-2; D ambiguous. Trimming removed 0 bases from V and 4 bases from J, with 9 bases in between. The germline gives CDR1 GTSNPN, CDR2 SVGIG (reference sequence). CDR3 length equals 14 residues. The CDR3 coding sequence is TGTGCCTGGAGTGTACTACCCACCACCGGGGAGCTGTTTTTT. Amino acid sequence: CAWSVLPTTGELFF.

V and J are TRBV27 and TRBJ1-1, with a weak D call TRBD1 (5 bases). This CDR3 comprises 14 residues. The V gene's germline CDR1 is MNHEY and CDR2 SMNVEV (reference sequence). With 6 bases removed from V and 1 base from J, the gap between germline ends came to 12 bases. DNA of the CDR3: TGTGCCAGCAGACCAAGTGACAGGAACACTGAAGCTTTCTTT. It codes for CASRPSDRNTEAFF.

V and J are TRBV28 and TRBJ2-5, with D perhaps TRBD1 or TRBD2 (5 bases each). Trimming left V 7 bases short and J 7 bases short, with 19 bases between. The CDR3 sequence is 14 residues long. Germline V gene data show CDR1 as MDHEN and CDR2 as SYDVKM. This chain's CDR3 is CASKTDGATGTQYF. CDR3 sequence (DNA): TGTGCCAGCAAGACCGACGGGGCCACAGGGACCCAGTACTTC. Full variable domain (rest looked up from reference TRBV28 and TRBJ2-5): DVKVTQSSRYLVKRTGEKVFLECVQDMDHENMFWYRQDPGLGLRLIYFSYDVKMKEKGDIPEGYSVSREKKERFSLILESASTNQTSMYLCASKTDGATGTQYFGPGTRLLVL.

The chain has TRBV6-6 and TRBJ2-7, with 7 bases lining up with TRBD2. CDR1 and CDR2 from the germline V gene are MNHNY and SVGAGI (reference sequence). Germline trimming cut 3 bases from V and 0 bases from J; bases unmatched to any gene: 5. The CDR3 covers 15 residues. In DNA, the CDR3 is TGTGCCAGCAGTTATAATTGGGACTACTCCTACGAGCAGTACTTC. Its protein product is CASSYNWDYSYEQYF.

The V gene is TRBV7-9, the J gene TRBJ1-1; D is ambiguous. V was cut by 5 bases and J by 6 bases, with 13 bases left in between. Germline assignment: CDR1 SEHNR and CDR2 FQNEAQ (reference sequence). The CDR3 covers 13 residues. The CDR3 sequence: CASSRLTDAEAFF. The CDR3 coding sequence is TGTGCCAGCAGCCGTCTGACGGATGCTGAAGCTTTCTTT.

This chain links TRBV29-1 with TRBJ2-3; the match to TRBD2 covers 9 bases. J was trimmed by 4 bases and V by 3 bases; bases with no gene match: 8. CDR3 length equals 15 residues. The germline CDR1 and CDR2 sequences are SQVTM and ANQGSEA. The CDR3 sequence is CSVEFSGGLADTQYF. The DNA for the CDR3 is TGCAGCGTTGAGTTTAGCGGGGGCCTCGCAGATACGCAGTATTTT.

This clone was picked up one time. The rearrangement joins TRBV5-1 to TRBJ1-1; D remains ambiguous. V lost 0 bases and J lost 1, with 10 bases in between. This CDR3 has 15 amino acids. CDR1 SGHRS and CDR2 YFSETQ come from the germline V gene. The CDR3 region is CASSLGGAANTEAFF. DNA of the CDR3: TGCGCCAGCAGCTTGGGAGGTGCGGCGAACACTGAAGCTTTCTTT. The full variable domain, rest sourced from reference TRBV5-1 and TRBJ1-1, is KAGVTQTPRYLIKTRGQQVTLSCSPISGHRSVSWYQQTPGQGLQFLFEYFSETQRNKGNFPGRFSGRQFSNSRSEMNVSTLELGDSALYLCASSLGGAANTEAFFGQGTRLTVV.

This CDR3 reads CASSYVGVKETQYF. In DNA form, the CDR3 reads TGTGCCAGCAGTTACGTGGGGGTGAAGGAGACCCAGTACTTC. The rearrangement uses TRBV6-6 and TRBJ2-5; the D gene could be TRBD1 or TRBD2 (5 bases each). This CDR3 has 14 residues. Trimming pared 2 bases from V and 5 bases from J, leaving 12 bases between. Germline CDR1 reads MNHNY; CDR2 reads SVGAGI (reference sequence).

V usage is TRBV19 and J usage is TRBJ2-7; D may be TRBD1 (6 bases). The V gene lost 7 bases and the J gene lost 5 bases, with 12 bases spanning the gap. The CDR3 runs to 12 residues. Looked up from germline, CDR1 is LNHDA and CDR2 is SQIVND (reference sequence). Written as DNA, the CDR3 is TGTGCCAGTACCGACAGGACGGACGAGCAGTACTTC. Protein sequence: CASTDRTDEQYF.

The chain is built from TRBV27 and TRBJ1-2; 11 nucleotides align to TRBD1. V dropped 5 bases and J dropped 5; count of bases not matched to a gene: 7. CDR3 length equals 15 residues. Per the germline V gene, CDR1 is MNHEY and CDR2 is SMNVEV (reference sequence). This chain's CDR3 is CASSRKGTGGYGYTF. CDR3 coding DNA: TGTGCCAGCAGTCGAAAAGGGACAGGGGGATATGGCTACACCTTC.

This clone was found a few times. V usage is TRBV7-9 and J usage is TRBJ1-2; no clear D. There are 13 residues in the CDR3. Germline CDR1 reads SEHNR; CDR2 reads FQNEAQ (reference sequence). Trimming shortened V by 5 bases and J by 7 bases, and 14 bases separated the two germline ends. CDR3 loop: CASSTAERSGYTF. DNA for the CDR3: TGTGCCAGCAGCACCGCCGAGCGCAGTGGCTACACCTTC.